This T cell receptor (beta chain) was sequenced during a study of metastatic and nonmetastatic thyroid tumors. Study-level information: Repertoires from blood and tumor or nodule tissue of malignant and benign thyroid patients were compared.

The trim removed 6 bases at V and 4 bases at J, leaving 9 bases unmatched. This CDR3 is built from 16 residues. Germline V CDR1 and CDR2: SNHLY, FYNNEI. General study points: Reports indicated that malignant thyroid tumors showed significantly higher TCR beta diversity than benign nodules did, in blood and tumor.

Thyroid surgery took place with no prior treatment in any patient. With respect to this clone: Its antigen is not known.

Under the authors' procedure: Researchers built a distant-metastasis classifier for papillary thyroid cancer that drew on CDR3 differences across clinicopathological groups. TCRdb re-called clones from the PCR reads using MiXCR. These V and J calls derive from TCRdb rather than the authors' analysis. The table has 3,900 or so clones, less than 45% seen once. This sequence joins TRBV2 and TRBJ2-7, with 13 positions matching TRBD2. This clonotype originated in a male donor with papillary thyroid cancer or a benign thyroid nodule (not recorded which). Some clones in this sample may be carry-over from other donors' samples. The specimen was tumor tissue. CDR3 sequence: CASSDGLAGVGYEQYF. CDR3 bases: TGTGCCAGCAGCGACGGACTAGCGGGAGTTGGATACGAGCAGTACTTC.